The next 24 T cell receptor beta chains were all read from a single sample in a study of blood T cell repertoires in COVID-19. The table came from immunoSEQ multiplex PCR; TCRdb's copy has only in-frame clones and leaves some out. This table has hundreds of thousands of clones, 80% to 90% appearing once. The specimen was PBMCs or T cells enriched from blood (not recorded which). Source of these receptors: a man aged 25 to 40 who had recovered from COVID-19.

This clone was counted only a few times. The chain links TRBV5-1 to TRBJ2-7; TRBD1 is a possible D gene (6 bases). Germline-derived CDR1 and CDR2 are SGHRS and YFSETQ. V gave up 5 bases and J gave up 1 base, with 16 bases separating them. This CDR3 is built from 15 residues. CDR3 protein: CASSYSRQDSYEQYF. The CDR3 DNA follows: TGCGCCAGCAGTTATAGTAGACAGGATTCCTACGAGCAGTACTTC.

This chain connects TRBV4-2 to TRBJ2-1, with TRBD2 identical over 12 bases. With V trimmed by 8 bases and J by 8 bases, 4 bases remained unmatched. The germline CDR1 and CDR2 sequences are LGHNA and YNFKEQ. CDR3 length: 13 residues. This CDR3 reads CASLASGRDEQFF. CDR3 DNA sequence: TGTGCCAGCTTGGCTAGCGGGAGGGATGAGCAGTTCTTC.

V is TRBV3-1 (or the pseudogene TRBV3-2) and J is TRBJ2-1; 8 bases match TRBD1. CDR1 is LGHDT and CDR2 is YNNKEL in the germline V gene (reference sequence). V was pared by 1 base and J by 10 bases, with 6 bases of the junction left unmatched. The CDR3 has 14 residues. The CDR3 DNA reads TGTGCCAGCAGCCAAGGATTCCCAGGGGGCGAGCAGTTCTTC. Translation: CASSQGFPGGEQFF.

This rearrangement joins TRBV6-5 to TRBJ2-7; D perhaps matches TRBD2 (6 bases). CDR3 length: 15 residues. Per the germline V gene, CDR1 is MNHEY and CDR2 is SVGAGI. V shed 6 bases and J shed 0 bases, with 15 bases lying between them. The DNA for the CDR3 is TGTGCCAGCAGCGCGGCTAGCGTACACTCCTACGAGCAGTACTTC. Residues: CASSAASVHSYEQYF.

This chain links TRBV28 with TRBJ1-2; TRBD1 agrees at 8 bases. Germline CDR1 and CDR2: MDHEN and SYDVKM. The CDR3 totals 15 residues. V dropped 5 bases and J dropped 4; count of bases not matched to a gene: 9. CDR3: CASSPADREGYGYTF. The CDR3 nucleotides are TGTGCCAGCAGTCCGGCGGACAGGGAGGGCTATGGCTACACCTTC.

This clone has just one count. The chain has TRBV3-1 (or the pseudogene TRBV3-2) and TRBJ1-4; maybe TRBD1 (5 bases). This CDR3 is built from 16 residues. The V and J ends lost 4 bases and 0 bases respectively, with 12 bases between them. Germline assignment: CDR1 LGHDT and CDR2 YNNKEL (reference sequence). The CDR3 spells CASSRTTGATNEKLFF. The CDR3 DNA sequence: TGTGCCAGCAGCCGGACGACGGGGGCAACTAATGAAAAACTGTTTTTT.

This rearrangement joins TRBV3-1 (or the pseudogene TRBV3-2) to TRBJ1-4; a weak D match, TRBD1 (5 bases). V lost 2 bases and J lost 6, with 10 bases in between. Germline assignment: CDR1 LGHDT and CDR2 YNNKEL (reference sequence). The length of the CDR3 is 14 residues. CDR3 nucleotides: TGTGCCAGCAGCCAACAGGGAGGTGATGAAAAACTGTTTTTT. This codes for CASSQQGGDEKLFF.

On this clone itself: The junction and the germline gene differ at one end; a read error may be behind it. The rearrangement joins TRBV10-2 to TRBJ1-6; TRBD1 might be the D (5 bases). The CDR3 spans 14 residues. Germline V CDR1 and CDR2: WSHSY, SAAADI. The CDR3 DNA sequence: TGCGCCAGCAGACAGGCCAGTTATACTTCACCCCTCCACTTT. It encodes CASRQASYTSPLHF.

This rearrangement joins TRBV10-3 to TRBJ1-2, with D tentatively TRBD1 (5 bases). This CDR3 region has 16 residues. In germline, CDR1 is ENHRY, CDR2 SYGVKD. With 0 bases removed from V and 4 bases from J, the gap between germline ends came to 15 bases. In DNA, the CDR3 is TGTGCCATCAGTGAGTCTAGGGGCCAGGCGAGCTATGGCTACACCTTC. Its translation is CAISESRGQASYGYTF.

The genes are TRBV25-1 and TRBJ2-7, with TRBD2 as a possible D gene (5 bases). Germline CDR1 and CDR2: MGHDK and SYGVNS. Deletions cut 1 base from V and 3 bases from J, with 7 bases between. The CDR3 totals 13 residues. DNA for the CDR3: TGTGCCAGCAGTGAATCAGGACTCTACGAGCAGTACTTC. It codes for CASSESGLYEQYF.

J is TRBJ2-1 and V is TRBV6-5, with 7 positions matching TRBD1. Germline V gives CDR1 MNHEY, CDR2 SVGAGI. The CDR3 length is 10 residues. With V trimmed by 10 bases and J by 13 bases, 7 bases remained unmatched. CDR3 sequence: CATSTGEQFF. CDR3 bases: TGTGCCACCTCTACAGGGGAACAGTTCTTC.

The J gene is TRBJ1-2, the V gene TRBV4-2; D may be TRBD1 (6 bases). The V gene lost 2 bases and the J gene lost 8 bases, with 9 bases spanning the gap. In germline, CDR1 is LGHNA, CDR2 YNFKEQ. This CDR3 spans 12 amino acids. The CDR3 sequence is CASSQPGGGYTF. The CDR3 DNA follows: TGTGCCAGCAGCCAACCTGGGGGCGGCTACACCTTC.

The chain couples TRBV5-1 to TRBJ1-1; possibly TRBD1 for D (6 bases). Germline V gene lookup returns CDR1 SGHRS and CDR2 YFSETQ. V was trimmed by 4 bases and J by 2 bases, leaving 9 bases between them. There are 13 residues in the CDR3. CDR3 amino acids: CASSHRDNTEAFF. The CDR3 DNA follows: TGCGCCAGCAGCCACAGGGATAACACTGAAGCTTTCTTT.

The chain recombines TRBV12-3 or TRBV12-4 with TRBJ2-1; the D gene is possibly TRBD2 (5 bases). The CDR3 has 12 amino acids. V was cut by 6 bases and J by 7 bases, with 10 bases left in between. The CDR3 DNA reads TGTGCCAGCAGAACAAGGAGGAATGAGCAGTTCTTC. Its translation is CASRTRRNEQFF.

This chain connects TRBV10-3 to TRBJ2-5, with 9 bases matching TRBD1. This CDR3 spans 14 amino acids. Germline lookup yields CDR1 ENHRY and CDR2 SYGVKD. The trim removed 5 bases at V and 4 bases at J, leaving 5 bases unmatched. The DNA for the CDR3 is TGTGCCATCAGTCCGGACAGGGGCGGAGAGACCCAGTACTTC. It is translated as CAISPDRGGETQYF.

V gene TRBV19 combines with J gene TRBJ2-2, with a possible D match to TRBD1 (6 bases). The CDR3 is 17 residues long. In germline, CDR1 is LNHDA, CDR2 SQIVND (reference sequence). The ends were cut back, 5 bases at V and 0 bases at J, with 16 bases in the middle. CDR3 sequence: CASSGPGTTTNTGELFF. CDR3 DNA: TGTGCCAGTAGTGGCCCCGGGACAACTACGAACACCGGGGAGCTGTTTTTT.

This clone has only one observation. The CDR3 DNA reads as TGTGCCAGCAGCTTGGCGGGGGAGAGCAATCAGCCCCAGCATTTT. Translating it yields CASSLAGESNQPQHF. This chain joins TRBV5-4 and TRBJ1-5, with D possibly being TRBD1 (5 bases). The CDR3 runs 15 residues. The V and J ends lost 0 bases and 1 base respectively, with 8 bases between them. Germline CDR1 and CDR2: SGHNT and YYREEE (reference sequence).

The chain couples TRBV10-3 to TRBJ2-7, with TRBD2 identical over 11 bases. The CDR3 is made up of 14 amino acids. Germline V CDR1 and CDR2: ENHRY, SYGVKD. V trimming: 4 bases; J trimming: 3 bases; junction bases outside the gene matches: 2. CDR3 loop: CAISASGGNYEQYF. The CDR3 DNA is TGTGCCATCAGTGCTAGCGGGGGGAACTACGAGCAGTACTTC.

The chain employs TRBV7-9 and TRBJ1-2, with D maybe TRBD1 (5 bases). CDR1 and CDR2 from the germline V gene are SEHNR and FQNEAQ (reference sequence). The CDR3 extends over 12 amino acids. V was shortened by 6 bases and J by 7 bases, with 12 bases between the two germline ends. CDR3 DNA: TGTGCCAGCAGGCTAGACAGCTCTGGCTACACCTTC. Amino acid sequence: CASRLDSSGYTF.

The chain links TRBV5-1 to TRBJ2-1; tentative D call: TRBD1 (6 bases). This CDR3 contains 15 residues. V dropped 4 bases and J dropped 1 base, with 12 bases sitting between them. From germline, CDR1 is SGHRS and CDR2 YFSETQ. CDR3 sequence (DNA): TGCGCCAGCAGCGTTTACACAGGGTCCTACAATGAGCAGTTCTTC. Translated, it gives CASSVYTGSYNEQFF.

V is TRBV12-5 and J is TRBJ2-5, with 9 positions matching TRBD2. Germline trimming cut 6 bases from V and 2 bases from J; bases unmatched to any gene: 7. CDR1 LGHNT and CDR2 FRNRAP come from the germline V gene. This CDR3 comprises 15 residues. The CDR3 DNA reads TGTGCTAGTGGCTCGGGACTAGCAGGACAAGAGACCCAGTACTTC. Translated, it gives CASGSGLAGQETQYF.

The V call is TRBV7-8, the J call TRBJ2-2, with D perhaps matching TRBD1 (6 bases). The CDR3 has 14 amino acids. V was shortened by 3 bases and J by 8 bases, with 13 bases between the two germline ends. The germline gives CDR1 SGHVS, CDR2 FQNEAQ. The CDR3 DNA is TGTGCCAGCAGCTTCAGGGGCTGGGAAGGGGAGCTGTTTTTT. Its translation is CASSFRGWEGELFF.

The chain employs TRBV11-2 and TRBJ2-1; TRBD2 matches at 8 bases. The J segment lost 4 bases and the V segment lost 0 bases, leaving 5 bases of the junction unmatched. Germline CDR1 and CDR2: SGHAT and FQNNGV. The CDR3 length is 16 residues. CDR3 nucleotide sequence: TGTGCCAGCAGCTTAGAACGGCGGGAGGCTTACAATGAGCAGTTCTTC. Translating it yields CASSLERREAYNEQFF.

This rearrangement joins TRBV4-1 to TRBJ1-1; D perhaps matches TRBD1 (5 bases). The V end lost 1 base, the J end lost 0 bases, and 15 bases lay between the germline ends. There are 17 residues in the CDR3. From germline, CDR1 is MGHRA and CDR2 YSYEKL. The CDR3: CASSQAVGGAMNTEAFF. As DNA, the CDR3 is TGCGCCAGCAGCCAAGCAGTTGGTGGGGCCATGAACACTGAAGCTTTCTTT.